This passage covers 21 T cell receptor beta chains from one sample sequenced in a study of cytomegalovirus exposure and HLA in healthy donors (dated by TCRdb to 2017 to 2019). Libraries were prepared through the immunoSEQ multiplex PCR assay. A mixture of 60 forward primers for TCR Vbeta segments and 13 reverse primers for TCR Jbeta segments was used in the multiplex PCR. As stored in TCRdb, this immuneACCESS dataset retains in-frame rearrangements with V and J assigned. A fraction of the clones does not appear; measured against another copy, unresolved V genes explain less than half of the discrepancy, and the remainder lacks a known reason. The sample data list 150,000 to 200,000 clones, and 62% of these were observed just once. Of the sample, 2.5% to 3% falls within the top ten clones. The sample taken for sequencing was PBMCs. Receptor source: a man aged 40-49 years in good health and CMV-seronegative.

This clone has a handful of counts. V is TRBV5-4 and J is TRBJ2-5; TRBD2 matches 12 bases. This CDR3 comprises 16 residues. V lost 4 bases to trimming and J lost 5 bases; unmatched junction nucleotides: 9. Germline CDR1 is SGHNT and CDR2 is YYREEE (reference sequence). The chain's CDR3 is CASSRTSGTPGETQYF. DNA for the CDR3: TGTGCCAGCAGCCGGACTAGCGGGACCCCAGGGGAGACCCAGTACTTC.

This chain links TRBV28 with TRBJ2-7; TRBD2 matches 7 bases. The CDR3 runs to 14 residues. V dropped 0 bases and J dropped 3; count of bases not matched to a gene: 2. The germline V gene has CDR1 MDHEN and CDR2 SYDVKM. For the CDR3, the DNA is TGTGCCAGCAGTTTATGGGCTAGCGGCTACGAGCAGTACTTC. Translating gives CASSLWASGYEQYF.

The chain uses TRBV30 and TRBJ2-5; 10 bases are shared with TRBD2. Germline assignment: CDR1 GTSNPN and CDR2 SVGIG (reference sequence). V was pared by 0 bases and J by 13 bases, with 11 bases of the junction left unmatched. The CDR3 spans 14 residues. CDR3 coding DNA: TGTGCCTGGAGTGTGTCTAGCGGGGGTGGGAGACGGTACTTC. Amino acid sequence: CAWSVSSGGGRRYF.

The rearrangement uses TRBV11-2 and TRBJ2-2, with D tentatively TRBD2 (6 bases). The length of the CDR3 is 15 residues. Trimming stripped 8 bases from V and 7 bases from J, with 20 bases between. Germline CDR1 SGHAT, CDR2 FQNNGV. CDR3 DNA sequence: TGTGCCAGCCACCCGGCGCGGGGAGGAAACGGGGAGCTGTTTTTT. This translates into CASHPARGGNGELFF. The full variable domain, its missing parts supplied by reference TRBV11-2 and TRBJ2-2, is EAGVAQSPRYKIIEKRQSVAFWCNPISGHATLYWYQQILGQGPKLLIQFQNNGVVDDSQLPKDRFSAERLKGVDSTLKIQPAKLEDSAVYLCASHPARGGNGELFFGEGSRLTVL.

This sequence joins TRBV21-1 and TRBJ1-5; TRBD1, as called in the table, went unchecked against the DNA. TRBV21-1 is labeled a pseudogene. This CDR3 spans 20 amino acids. The CDR3 DNA sequence: TGTGCCAGCAGCTCAAAGACGGGGGGACAGGGAGTGAGAGGGGAACAGCCCCAGCATTTT. Residues: CASSSKTGGQGVRGEQPQHF.

This chain connects TRBV18 to TRBJ2-5, with D perhaps matching TRBD2 (6 bases). Trimming removed 8 bases from V and 5 bases from J, with 6 bases in between. CDR1 is KGHSH and CDR2 is LQKENI in the germline V gene. The CDR3 loop spans 10 amino acids. This chain's CDR3 is CASAGETQYF. The CDR3 DNA follows: TGTGCCAGCGCGGGGGAGACCCAGTACTTC.

The chain links TRBV7-9 to TRBJ2-3; maybe TRBD1 (5 bases). The germline CDR1 and CDR2 sequences are SEHNR and FQNEAQ (reference sequence). V was shortened by 1 base and J by 3 bases, with 8 bases between the two germline ends. This CDR3 is 14 amino acids long. The CDR3 loop reads CASSLEGRTDTQYF. The CDR3 DNA follows: TGTGCCAGCAGCTTAGAGGGGCGGACAGATACGCAGTATTTT.

The J gene is TRBJ1-5, the V gene TRBV7-8, with TRBD1 identical over 8 bases. The CDR3 consists of 16 residues. CDR1 and CDR2 from the germline V gene are SGHVS and FQNEAQ. V shed 5 bases and J 1 base; nucleotides not matched to a gene: 7. The CDR3 DNA reads TGTGCCAGCAGCCGAGACAGGGGCTTAAGCAATCAGCCCCAGCATTTT. As protein: CASSRDRGLSNQPQHF. Supplemented by reference TRBV7-8 and TRBJ1-5, the full variable domain reads GAGVSQSPRYKVAKRGQDVALRCDPISGHVSLFWYQQALGQGPEFLTYFQNEAQLDKSGLPSDRFFAERPEGSVSTLKIQRTQQEDSAVYLCASSRDRGLSNQPQHFGDGTRLSIL.

The rearrangement links TRBV7-9 to TRBJ2-5, with D maybe TRBD2 (6 bases). The V gene lost 1 base and the J gene lost 5 bases, with 17 bases spanning the gap. The CDR3 has 16 amino acids. The germline V gene has CDR1 SEHNR and CDR2 FQNEAQ (reference sequence). CDR3: CASSLEWVATRETQYF. In DNA, the CDR3 is TGTGCCAGCAGCTTAGAATGGGTAGCGACTAGGGAGACCCAGTACTTC.

This sequence joins TRBV2 and TRBJ2-7, with D maybe TRBD1 (5 bases). From germline, CDR1 is SNHLY and CDR2 FYNNEI. CDR3 length equals 14 residues. V lost 5 bases to trimming and J lost 5 bases, with 16 bases between them. The CDR3 sequence is CASSLRPGWDEQYF. Here the CDR3 DNA reads TGTGCCAGCAGTCTGCGGCCAGGGTGGGACGAGCAGTACTTC.

This clone was counted between two and nine times. The chain combines TRBV10-3 with TRBJ1-5, with 9 nucleotides matching TRBD1. This CDR3 region has 16 residues. In germline, CDR1 is ENHRY, CDR2 SYGVKD. After removal of 2 bases from V and 0 bases from J, the junction contained 2 bases not matched to a gene. CDR3: CAISERQGDSNQPQHF. Here the CDR3 DNA reads TGTGCCATCAGTGAGAGACAGGGGGATAGCAATCAGCCCCAGCATTTT.

This clone turned up a few times. CDR3 residues: CASNNRTGQLVYEQYF. CDR3 coding DNA: TGTGCCAGCAACAATAGGACAGGACAGTTAGTCTACGAGCAGTACTTC. V is TRBV7-9 and J is TRBJ2-5, with 7 positions matching TRBD1. The J call may be mistaken, given a closer DNA end match to TRBJ2-7. There are 16 residues in the CDR3. Germline CDR1 SEHNR, CDR2 FQNEAQ (reference sequence).

The chain recombines TRBV6-5 with TRBJ1-2; TRBD1 aligns across 8 bases. Germline CDR1 MNHEY, CDR2 SVGAGI. The V and J ends lost 5 bases and 4 bases, in that order; junction bases with no gene match: 6. The CDR3 runs to 14 residues. CDR3 sequence (DNA): TGTGCCAGCAGTGACAGGGGAGAGGCCTATGGCTACACCTTC. Amino acid sequence: CASSDRGEAYGYTF.

V gene TRBV9 combines with J gene TRBJ1-2, with 8 positions matching TRBD1. Germline V CDR1 and CDR2: SGDLS, YYNGEE. The CDR3 contains 17 residues. The V segment lost 0 bases and the J segment 0 bases; nucleotides outside the gene matches: 7. The CDR3 protein is CASSVAPSGGANYGYTF. The CDR3 DNA reads as TGTGCCAGCAGCGTAGCCCCTTCAGGGGGCGCTAACTATGGCTACACCTTC.

The rearrangement joins TRBV7-2 to TRBJ2-5; D is possibly TRBD2 (5 bases). The CDR3 runs 15 residues. Germline lookup yields CDR1 SGHTA and CDR2 FQGNSA. V lost 2 bases and J 2 bases, leaving 12 bases between the germline ends. Here the CDR3 DNA reads TGTGCCAGCAGCTTACAAGTGGGAGTACAAGAGACCCAGTACTTC. Translated, it gives CASSLQVGVQETQYF.

The chain uses TRBV21-1 and TRBJ1-2. TRBV21-1 is a pseudogene segment. The CDR3 covers 12 residues. The CDR3 nucleotides read TGTGCCAGCAGCATCAGAGGGCATGGCTACACCTTC. Translated, it gives CASSIRGHGYTF.

Concerning this clone: The junction and the germline gene differ at one end; a read error may be behind it. The sample carries other DNA sequences with the same CDR3. V is TRBV2 and J is TRBJ2-7; 7 bases are a match to TRBD2. The CDR3 covers 11 residues. CDR1 is SNHLY, CDR2 FYNNEI, per germline. CDR3 in DNA: TGTGCCAGCCTGGGGGGGGTCGAGCAGTACTTT. Translation gives CASLGGVEQYF.

This CDR3 is CASSLAQGPNGYTF. The CDR3, as DNA: TGTGCCAGCAGCTTAGCACAGGGACCAAATGGCTACACCTTC. J is TRBJ1-2 and V is TRBV11-2; D may be TRBD1 (6 bases). Trimming removed 1 base at V and 6 bases at J, with 12 bases between. This CDR3 has 14 residues. CDR1 SGHAT and CDR2 FQNNGV come from the germline V gene.

The chain couples TRBV18 to TRBJ2-1; TRBD1 matches at 7 bases. V dropped 2 bases and J dropped 7; count of bases not matched to a gene: 8. Looked up from germline, CDR1 is KGHSH and CDR2 is LQKENI. The CDR3 sequence is 15 residues long. The DNA for the CDR3 is TGTGCCAGCTCACCAATGGAGACAGGGAGTAATGAGCAGTTCTTC. It yields the protein CASSPMETGSNEQFF.

This chain joins TRBV7-2 and TRBJ2-4, with 8 bases identical to TRBD1. The trim removed 5 bases at V and 7 bases at J, leaving 10 bases unmatched. Germline V gives CDR1 SGHTA, CDR2 FQGNSA. The CDR3 sequence is 15 residues long. The CDR3 nucleotides read TGTGCCAGCAGCCCGACAGGGGAAGTCCTTAACATTCAGTACTTC. Amino acids: CASSPTGEVLNIQYF.

This clone was counted only a few times. V gene TRBV4-1 combines with J gene TRBJ1-2, with D possibly matching TRBD1 (5 bases). This CDR3 spans 14 amino acids. Germline values: CDR1 MGHRA, CDR2 YSYEKL. V gave up 3 bases and J gave up 8 bases, with 16 bases separating them. The CDR3 DNA is TGCGCCAGCAGCCACCAGGGTAAACATTTAGGCTACACCTTC. Its protein product is CASSHQGKHLGYTF.